This paragraph reports one TCR beta chain. The target antigen is unknown. The CDR3 is made up of 12 amino acids. The V gene's germline CDR1 is DFQATT and CDR2 SNEGSKA (reference sequence). V was shortened by 6 bases and J by 2 bases, with 7 bases between the two germline ends. Noted treatment: roughly 10-day PBMC culture with coronavirus spike peptide pools or control peptides (ViraFEST assay). Oncomine TCR Beta short-read sequencing was applied to DNA from cultured CD4+ T cells. TCRdb passed the PCR reads through MiXCR, listing each CDR3 protein once. The data contain more than 15,000 distinct CDR3 sequences, around 44% of them seen just once; the ten biggest clones take up approximately 15%. This record comes from a study of vaccination and CD4 T cells after COVID-19. Across the study: Overlapping peptides covering the spike proteins of SARS-CoV-2, HCoV-NL63, HCoV-OC43 and HCoV-229E were added to stimulate cells.

The clonotype comes from a human donor who had recovered from COVID-19. The specimen was CD4+ T cells from blood, cultured in vitro. The chain links TRBV20-1 to TRBJ2-2; D uncertain. The CDR3: CSAPDNTGELFF. The CDR3 DNA sequence: TGCAGTGCCCCAGATAACACCGGGGAGCTGTTTTTT.